Shown below are 7 T cell receptor beta chains from a single sample sequenced in a study of blood T cell repertoires in COVID-19. Produced via immunoSEQ multiplex PCR; TCRdb's table is partial and in-frame only. The table records 130,000 to 150,000 clones, around 84% of them present only once. Sequencing was carried out using peripheral blood. Receptors were obtained from a human donor in a cohort sampled during active COVID-19.

This rearrangement joins TRBV7-9 to TRBJ1-4; D gene ambiguous. From germline, CDR1 is SEHNR and CDR2 FQNEAQ (reference sequence). Trimming removed 5 bases at V and 6 bases at J, with 7 bases between. The CDR3 has 12 residues. The CDR3 nucleotides read TGTGCCAGCAGCCCAGTGGATGAAAAACTGTTTTTT. It specifies CASSPVDEKLFF.

The CDR3 reads CSVGQGSNQPQHF. CDR3 bases: TGCAGCGTCGGACAGGGGAGCAATCAGCCCCAGCATTTT. J is TRBJ1-5 and V is TRBV29-1; 9 bases are a match to TRBD1. CDR1 SQVTM and CDR2 ANQGSEA come from the germline V gene. CDR3 length equals 13 residues. With V trimmed by 6 bases and J by 1 base, 1 base remained unmatched.

V and J are TRBV5-5 and TRBJ2-3; D may be TRBD2 (5 bases). Per germline, CDR1 SGHKS and CDR2 YYEKEE (reference sequence). With 3 bases removed from V and 1 base from J, the gap between germline ends came to 6 bases. This CDR3 has 13 amino acids. The CDR3 protein is CASSSGGTDTQYF. The CDR3 region has the DNA TGTGCCAGCAGCTCCGGGGGCACAGATACGCAGTATTTT.

The chain links TRBV5-1 to TRBJ2-7; 7 nucleotides align to TRBD1. Trimming at V came to 4 bases and at J to 6 bases, leaving 7 bases not matched to a gene. The CDR3 extends over 13 amino acids. In germline, CDR1 is SGHRS, CDR2 YFSETQ. CDR3 sequence (DNA): TGCGCCAGCAGCCCCTGGACAGGCGGCGAGCAGTACTTC. Protein sequence: CASSPWTGGEQYF.

The chain joins TRBV7-2 to TRBJ2-3, with 12 bases aligning to TRBD2. The CDR3 contains 15 residues. Germline-derived CDR1 and CDR2 are SGHTA and FQGNSA. J lost 3 bases, V lost 3 bases, and 1 base had no gene match. The CDR3 region is CASSLGLAGTDTQYF. CDR3 coding DNA: TGTGCCAGCAGCTTGGGACTAGCGGGTACAGATACGCAGTATTTT.

The rearrangement uses TRBV10-2 and TRBJ2-7; TRBD2 matches at 13 bases. Unmatched junction bases numbered 10, after V lost 6 bases and J lost 2 bases. The V gene's germline CDR1 is WSHSY and CDR2 SAAADI. The CDR3 contains 17 residues. CDR3 DNA sequence: TGCGCCAGCAGAAGAACTAGCGGGGGGGGTGCCGCCTACGAGCAGTACTTC. It translates to CASRRTSGGGAAYEQYF.

This chain's CDR3 is CASSSGASFYGYTF. In DNA, the CDR3 is TGCGCCAGCAGCTCAGGGGCGTCATTCTATGGCTACACCTTC. The V gene is TRBV5-1, the J gene TRBJ1-2, with a weak D call TRBD1 (6 bases). Looked up from germline, CDR1 is SGHRS and CDR2 is YFSETQ. This CDR3 spans 14 amino acids. Trimming left V 3 bases short and J 4 bases short, with 13 bases between.